This T cell receptor (beta chain) comes out of a study of blood T cell repertoires in COVID-19. Across the whole study: The samples span acute and convalescent COVID-19 from the United States, Italy and Spain. The analysed material was cDNA or gDNA that came from T cells, B-cell-depleted T cells, or PBMCs.

Germline V gene sequence: CDR1 SGHVS, CDR2 FQNEAQ. Trimming left V 4 bases short and J 0 bases short, with 24 bases between. The length of the CDR3 is 19 residues. As originally analysed: How many nucleated cells were present was estimated from reference gene primer amplification. Sequenced by immunoSEQ multiplex PCR; TCRdb stores in-frame clones only, minus some. Clone size and V and J calls were adopted from that table, with D and trimming inferred from the DNA. The profile shows about 490,000 clones, 80% to 90% of them singletons. This clonotype was obtained from a human donor in a cohort sampled during active COVID-19. The specimen was peripheral blood. This sequence joins TRBV7-8 and TRBJ1-2; tentatively, D is TRBD1 (6 bases). CDR3 protein: CASSSNPGASPVANYGYTF. In DNA, the CDR3 is TGTGCCAGCAGCTCTAATCCAGGGGCTTCTCCCGTTGCTAACTATGGCTACACCTTC.